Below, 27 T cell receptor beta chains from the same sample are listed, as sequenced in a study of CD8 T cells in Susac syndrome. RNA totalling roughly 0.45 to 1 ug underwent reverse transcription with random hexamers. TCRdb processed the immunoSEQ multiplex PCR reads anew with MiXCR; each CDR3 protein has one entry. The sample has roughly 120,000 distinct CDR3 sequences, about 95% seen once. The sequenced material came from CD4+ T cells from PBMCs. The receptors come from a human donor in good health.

The CDR3 nucleotides read TGCAGTGCTAGCCGAGGGACTAGCGGGGGGTACGAGCAGTACTTC. This gives the protein CSASRGTSGGYEQYF. The chain combines TRBV20-1 with TRBJ2-7, with 15 bases aligning to TRBD2. The J segment lost 4 bases and the V segment lost 3 bases, leaving 4 bases of the junction unmatched. Germline CDR1 DFQATT, CDR2 SNEGSKA (reference sequence). This CDR3 has 15 amino acids.

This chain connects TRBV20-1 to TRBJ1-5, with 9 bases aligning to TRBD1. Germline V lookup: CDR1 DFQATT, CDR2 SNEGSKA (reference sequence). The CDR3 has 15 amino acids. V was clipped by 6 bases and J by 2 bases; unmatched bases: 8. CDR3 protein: CSARPGQGGNQPQHF. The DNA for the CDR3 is TGCAGTGCCCGACCGGGACAGGGCGGCAATCAGCCCCAGCATTTT.

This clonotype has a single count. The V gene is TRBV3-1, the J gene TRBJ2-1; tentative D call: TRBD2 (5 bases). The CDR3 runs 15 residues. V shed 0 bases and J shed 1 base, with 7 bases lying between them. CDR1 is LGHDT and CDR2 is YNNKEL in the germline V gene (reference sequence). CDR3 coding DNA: TGTGCCAGCAGCCAAGAGCTAGCTTCCTACAATGAGCAGTTCTTC. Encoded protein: CASSQELASYNEQFF.

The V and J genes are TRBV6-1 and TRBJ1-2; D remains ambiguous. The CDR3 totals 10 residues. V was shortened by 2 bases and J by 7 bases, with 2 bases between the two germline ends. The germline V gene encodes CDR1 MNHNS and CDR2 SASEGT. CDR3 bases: TGTGCCAGCAGTGAAAGTGGCTACACCTTC. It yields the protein CASSESGYTF.

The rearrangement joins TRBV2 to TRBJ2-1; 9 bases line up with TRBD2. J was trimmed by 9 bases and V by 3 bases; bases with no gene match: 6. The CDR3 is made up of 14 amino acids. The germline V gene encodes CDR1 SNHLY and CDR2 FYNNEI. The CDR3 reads CASSERTSVGEQFF. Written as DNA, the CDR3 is TGTGCCAGCAGTGAGCGGACTAGCGTTGGTGAGCAGTTCTTC. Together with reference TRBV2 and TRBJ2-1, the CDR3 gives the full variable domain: EPEVTQTPSHQVTQMGQEVILRCVPISNHLYFYWYRQILGQKVEFLVSFYNNEISEKSEIFDDQFSVERPDGSNFTLKIRSTKLEDSAMYFCASSERTSVGEQFFGPGTRLTVL.

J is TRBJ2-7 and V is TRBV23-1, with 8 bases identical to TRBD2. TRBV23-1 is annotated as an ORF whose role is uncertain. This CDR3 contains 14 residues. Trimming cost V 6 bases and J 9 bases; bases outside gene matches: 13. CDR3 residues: CASRPPPSGSGQYF. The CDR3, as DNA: TGCGCCAGCAGACCCCCCCCCAGCGGGAGCGGGCAGTACTTC.

The CDR3 region is CATRLTGSNEQFF. DNA for the CDR3: TGTGCCACCAGATTAACGGGGTCCAATGAGCAGTTCTTC. The chain recombines TRBV24-1 with TRBJ2-1; weak D call: TRBD2 (5 bases). The CDR3 totals 13 residues. Trimming pared 7 bases from V and 6 bases from J, leaving 12 bases between. Germline values: CDR1 KGHDR, CDR2 SFDVKD.

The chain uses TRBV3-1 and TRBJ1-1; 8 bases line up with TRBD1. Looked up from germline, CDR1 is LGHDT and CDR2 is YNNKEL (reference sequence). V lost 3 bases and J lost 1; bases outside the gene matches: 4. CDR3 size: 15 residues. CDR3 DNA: TGTGCCAGCAGCCAGGGGACAGGCGAGAACACTGAAGCTTTCTTT. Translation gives CASSQGTGENTEAFF.

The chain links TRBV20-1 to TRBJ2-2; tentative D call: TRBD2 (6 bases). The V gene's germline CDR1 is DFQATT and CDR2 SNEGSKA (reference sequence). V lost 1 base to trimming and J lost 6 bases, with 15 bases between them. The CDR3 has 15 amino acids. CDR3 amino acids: CSARVLAGPAGELFF. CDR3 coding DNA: TGCAGTGCTAGAGTACTAGCAGGTCCTGCCGGGGAGCTGTTTTTT.

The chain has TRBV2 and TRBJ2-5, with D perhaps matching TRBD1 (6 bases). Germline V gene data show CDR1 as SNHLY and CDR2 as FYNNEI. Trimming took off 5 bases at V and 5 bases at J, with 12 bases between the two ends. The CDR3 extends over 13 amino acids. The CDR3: CASSYREFETQYF. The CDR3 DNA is TGTGCCAGCAGTTACAGGGAGTTCGAGACCCAGTACTTC.

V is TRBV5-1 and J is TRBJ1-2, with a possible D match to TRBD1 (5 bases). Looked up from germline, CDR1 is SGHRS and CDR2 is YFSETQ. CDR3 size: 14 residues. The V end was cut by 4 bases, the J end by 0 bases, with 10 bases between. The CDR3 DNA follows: TGCGCCAGCAGCGGGACCAGGGCTAACTATGGCTACACCTTC. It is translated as CASSGTRANYGYTF.

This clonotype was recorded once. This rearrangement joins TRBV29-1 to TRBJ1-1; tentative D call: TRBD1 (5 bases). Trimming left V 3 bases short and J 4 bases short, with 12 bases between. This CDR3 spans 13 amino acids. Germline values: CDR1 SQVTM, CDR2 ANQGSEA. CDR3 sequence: CSVERGVGTEAFF. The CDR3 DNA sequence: TGCAGCGTTGAGCGAGGGGTGGGCACTGAAGCTTTCTTT.

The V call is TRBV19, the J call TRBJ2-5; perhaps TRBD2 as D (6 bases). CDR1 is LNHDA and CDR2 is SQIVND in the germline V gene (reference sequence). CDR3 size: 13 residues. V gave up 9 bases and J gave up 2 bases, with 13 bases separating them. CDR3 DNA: TGTGCCAGCAAAGTTGGGGGGCAAGAGACCCAGTACTTC. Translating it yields CASKVGGQETQYF.

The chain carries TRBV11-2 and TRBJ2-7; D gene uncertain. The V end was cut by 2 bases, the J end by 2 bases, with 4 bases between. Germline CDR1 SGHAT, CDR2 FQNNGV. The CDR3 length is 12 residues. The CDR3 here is CASSLRTYEQYF. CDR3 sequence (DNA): TGTGCCAGCAGCTTACGGACCTACGAGCAGTACTTC.

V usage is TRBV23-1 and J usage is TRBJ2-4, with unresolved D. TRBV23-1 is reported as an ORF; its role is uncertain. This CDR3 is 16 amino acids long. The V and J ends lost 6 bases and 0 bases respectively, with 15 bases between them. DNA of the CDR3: TGCGCCAGCAGGTTGACGGCCTGGCTAGCCAAAAACATTCAGTACTTC. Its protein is CASRLTAWLAKNIQYF.

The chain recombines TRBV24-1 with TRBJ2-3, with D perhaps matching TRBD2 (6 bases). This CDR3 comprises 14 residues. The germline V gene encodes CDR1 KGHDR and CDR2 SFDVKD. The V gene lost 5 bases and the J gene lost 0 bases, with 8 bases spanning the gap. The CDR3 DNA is TGTGCCACCAGTGCCCGGGGGAGCACAGATACGCAGTATTTT. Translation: CATSARGSTDTQYF.

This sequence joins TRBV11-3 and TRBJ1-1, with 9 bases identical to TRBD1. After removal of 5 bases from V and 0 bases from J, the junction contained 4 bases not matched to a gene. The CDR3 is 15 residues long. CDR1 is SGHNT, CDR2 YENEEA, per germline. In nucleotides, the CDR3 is TGTGCCAGCAGCAACAGGGGGCCCCTGAACACTGAAGCTTTCTTT. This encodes CASSNRGPLNTEAFF.

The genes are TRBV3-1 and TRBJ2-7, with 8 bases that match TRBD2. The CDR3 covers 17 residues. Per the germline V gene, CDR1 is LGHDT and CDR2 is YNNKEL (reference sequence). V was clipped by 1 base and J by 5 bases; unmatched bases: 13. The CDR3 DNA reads TGTGCCAGCAGCCAAGGACGGAGTAGCGGGGATTTCGACGAGCAGTACTTC. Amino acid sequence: CASSQGRSSGDFDEQYF.

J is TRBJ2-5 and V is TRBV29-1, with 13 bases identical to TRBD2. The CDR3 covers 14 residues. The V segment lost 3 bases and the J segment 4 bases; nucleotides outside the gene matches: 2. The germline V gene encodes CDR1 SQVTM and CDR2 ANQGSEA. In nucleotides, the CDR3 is TGCAGCGTTGATGGACTAGCGGGGGCAGAGACCCAGTACTTC. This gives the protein CSVDGLAGAETQYF.

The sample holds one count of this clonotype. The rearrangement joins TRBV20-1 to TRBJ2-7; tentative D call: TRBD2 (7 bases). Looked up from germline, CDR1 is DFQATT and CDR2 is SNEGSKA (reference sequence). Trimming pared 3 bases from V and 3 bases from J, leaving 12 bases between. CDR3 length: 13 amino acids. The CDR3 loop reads CSASGGGHYEQYF. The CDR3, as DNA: TGCAGTGCTAGTGGGGGGGGGCACTACGAGCAGTACTTC.

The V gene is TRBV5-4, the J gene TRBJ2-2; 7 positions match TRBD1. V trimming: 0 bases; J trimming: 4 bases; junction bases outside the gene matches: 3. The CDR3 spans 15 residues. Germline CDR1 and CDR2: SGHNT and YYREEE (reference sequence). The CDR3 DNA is TGTGCCAGCAGCTTGGAGGGGGCTGGCACCGGGGAGCTGTTTTTT. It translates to CASSLEGAGTGELFF.

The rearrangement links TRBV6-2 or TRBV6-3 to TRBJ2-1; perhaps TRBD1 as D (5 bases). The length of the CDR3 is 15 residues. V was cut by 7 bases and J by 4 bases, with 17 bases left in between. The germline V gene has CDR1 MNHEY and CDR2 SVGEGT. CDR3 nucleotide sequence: TGTGCCAGCAAATCGGCATTGGGGCCTTACAATGAGCAGTTCTTC. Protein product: CASKSALGPYNEQFF.

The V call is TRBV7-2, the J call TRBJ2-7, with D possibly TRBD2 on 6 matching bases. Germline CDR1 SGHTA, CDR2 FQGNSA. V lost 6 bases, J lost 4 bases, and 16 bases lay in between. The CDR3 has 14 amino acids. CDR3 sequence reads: CASRPDYVIYEQYF. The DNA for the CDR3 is TGTGCCAGCAGGCCGGACTATGTCATATACGAGCAGTACTTC.

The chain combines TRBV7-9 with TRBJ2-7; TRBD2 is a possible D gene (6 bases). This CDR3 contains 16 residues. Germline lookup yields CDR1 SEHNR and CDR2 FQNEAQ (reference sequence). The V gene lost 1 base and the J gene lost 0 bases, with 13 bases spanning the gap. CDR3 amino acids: CASSLGRGGRSYEQYF. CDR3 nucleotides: TGTGCCAGCAGCTTAGGTAGGGGAGGACGCTCCTACGAGCAGTACTTC.

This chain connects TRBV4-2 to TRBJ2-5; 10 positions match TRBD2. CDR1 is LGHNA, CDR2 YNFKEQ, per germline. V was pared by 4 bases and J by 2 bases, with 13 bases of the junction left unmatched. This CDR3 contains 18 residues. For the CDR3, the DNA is TGTGCCAGCAGCCCTACCCTTCTAGCGGGAGTTCTACAAGAGACCCAGTACTTC. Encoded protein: CASSPTLLAGVLQETQYF.

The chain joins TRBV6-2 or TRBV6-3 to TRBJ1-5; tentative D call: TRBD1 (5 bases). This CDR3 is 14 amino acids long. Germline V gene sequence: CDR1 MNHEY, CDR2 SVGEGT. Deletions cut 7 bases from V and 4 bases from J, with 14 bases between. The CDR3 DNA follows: TGTGCCAGCAAGGGACCTATGGAAAATCAGCCCCAGCATTTT. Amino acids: CASKGPMENQPQHF.

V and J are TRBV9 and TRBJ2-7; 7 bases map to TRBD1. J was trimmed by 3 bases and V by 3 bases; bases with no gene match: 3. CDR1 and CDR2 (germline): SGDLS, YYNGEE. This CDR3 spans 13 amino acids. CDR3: CASSGTGNYEQYF. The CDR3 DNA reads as TGTGCCAGCAGCGGGACAGGTAACTACGAGCAGTACTTC.